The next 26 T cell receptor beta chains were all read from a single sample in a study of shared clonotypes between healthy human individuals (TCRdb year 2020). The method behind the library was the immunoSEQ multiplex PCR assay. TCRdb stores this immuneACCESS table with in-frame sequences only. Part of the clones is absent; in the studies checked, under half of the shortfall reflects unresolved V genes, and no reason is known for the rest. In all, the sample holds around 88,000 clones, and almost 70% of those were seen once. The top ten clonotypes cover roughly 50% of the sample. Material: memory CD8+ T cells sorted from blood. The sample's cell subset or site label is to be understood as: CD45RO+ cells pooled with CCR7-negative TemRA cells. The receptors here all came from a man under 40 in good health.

The CDR3 bases are TGTGCCAGCAGCTTAGGATTTTTGAGGGAGCCCGCCCACAATGAGCAGTTCTTC. Translation gives CASSLGFLREPAHNEQFF. The rearrangement joins TRBV11-2 to TRBJ2-1; tentatively, D is TRBD2 (5 bases). CDR3 length: 18 amino acids. Germline CDR1 reads SGHAT; CDR2 reads FQNNGV. Trimming pared 1 base from V and 5 bases from J, leaving 21 bases between.

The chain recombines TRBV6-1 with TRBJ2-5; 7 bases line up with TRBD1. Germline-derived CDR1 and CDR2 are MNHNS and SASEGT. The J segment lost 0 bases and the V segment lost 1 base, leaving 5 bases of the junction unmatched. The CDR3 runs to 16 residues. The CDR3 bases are TGTGCCAGCAGTGAAGGACAAGGGGGCTACCAAGAGACCCAGTACTTC. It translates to CASSEGQGGYQETQYF.

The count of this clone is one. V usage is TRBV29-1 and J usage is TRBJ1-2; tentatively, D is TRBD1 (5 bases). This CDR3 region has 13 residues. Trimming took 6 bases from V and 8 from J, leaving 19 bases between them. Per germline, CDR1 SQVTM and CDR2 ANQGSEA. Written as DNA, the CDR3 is TGCAGCGTCATACTGGCGACCGAGGGGGGCTACACCTTC. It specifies CSVILATEGGYTF.

CDR3 residues: CASSRRTGAGNTIYF. The CDR3 DNA follows: TGCGCCAGCAGCCGACGGACAGGGGCTGGAAACACCATATATTTT. The chain links TRBV5-1 to TRBJ1-3; 9 nucleotides agree with TRBD1. Germline-derived CDR1 and CDR2 are SGHRS and YFSETQ. The CDR3 consists of 15 residues. V lost 4 bases, J lost 2 bases, and 4 bases stayed unmatched.

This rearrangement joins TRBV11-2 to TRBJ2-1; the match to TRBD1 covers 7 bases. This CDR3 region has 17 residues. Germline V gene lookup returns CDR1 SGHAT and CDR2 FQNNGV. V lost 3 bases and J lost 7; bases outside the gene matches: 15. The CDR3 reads CASSFFVSDRVGNEQFF. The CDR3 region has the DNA TGTGCCAGCAGCTTTTTTGTCTCCGACAGGGTTGGAAATGAGCAGTTCTTC.

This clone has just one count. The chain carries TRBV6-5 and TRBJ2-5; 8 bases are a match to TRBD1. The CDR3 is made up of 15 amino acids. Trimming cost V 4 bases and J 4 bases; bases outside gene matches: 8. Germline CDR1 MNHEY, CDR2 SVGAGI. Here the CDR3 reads CASSSPPDRGETQYF. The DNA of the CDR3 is TGTGCCAGCAGTTCCCCGCCCGACAGGGGAGAGACCCAGTACTTC.

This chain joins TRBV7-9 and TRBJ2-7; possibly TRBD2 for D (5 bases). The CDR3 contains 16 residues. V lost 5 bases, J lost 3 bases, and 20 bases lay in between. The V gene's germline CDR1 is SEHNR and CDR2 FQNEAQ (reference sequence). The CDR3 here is CASSPYRGIAVYEQYF. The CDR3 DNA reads TGTGCCAGCAGCCCCTACCGAGGGATAGCAGTCTACGAGCAGTACTTC.

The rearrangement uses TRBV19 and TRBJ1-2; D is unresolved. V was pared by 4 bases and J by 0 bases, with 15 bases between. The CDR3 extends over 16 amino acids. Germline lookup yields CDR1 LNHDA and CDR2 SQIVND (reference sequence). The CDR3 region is CASSNPSRRANYGYTF. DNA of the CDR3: TGTGCCAGTAGTAACCCTTCCAGAAGGGCTAACTATGGCTACACCTTC.

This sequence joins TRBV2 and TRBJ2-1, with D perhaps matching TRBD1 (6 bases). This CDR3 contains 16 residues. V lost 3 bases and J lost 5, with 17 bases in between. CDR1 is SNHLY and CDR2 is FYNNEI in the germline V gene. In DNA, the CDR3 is TGTGCCAGCAGTGAGGTCCGGGACAATGGGCACAATGAGCAGTTCTTC. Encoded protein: CASSEVRDNGHNEQFF.

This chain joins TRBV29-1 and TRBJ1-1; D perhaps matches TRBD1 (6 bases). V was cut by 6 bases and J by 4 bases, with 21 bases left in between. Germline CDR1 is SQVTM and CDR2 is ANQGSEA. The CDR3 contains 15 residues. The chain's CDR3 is CSVQGPLEGGTEAFF. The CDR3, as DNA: TGCAGCGTACAGGGTCCTCTCGAAGGGGGCACTGAAGCTTTCTTT.

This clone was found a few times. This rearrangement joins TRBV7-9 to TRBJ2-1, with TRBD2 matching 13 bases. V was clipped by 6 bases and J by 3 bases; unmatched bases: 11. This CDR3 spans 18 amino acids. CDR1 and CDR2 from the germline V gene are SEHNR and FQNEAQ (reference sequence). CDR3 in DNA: TGTGCCAGCAGGACCGGACTAGCGGGAGCTACGAACTACAATGAGCAGTTCTTC. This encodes CASRTGLAGATNYNEQFF. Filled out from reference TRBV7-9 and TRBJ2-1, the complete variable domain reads DTGVSQNPRHKITKRGQNVTFRCDPISEHNRLYWYRQTLGQGPEFLTYFQNEAQLEKSRLLSDRFSAERPKGSFSTLEIQRTEQGDSAMYLCASRTGLAGATNYNEQFFGPGTRLTVL.

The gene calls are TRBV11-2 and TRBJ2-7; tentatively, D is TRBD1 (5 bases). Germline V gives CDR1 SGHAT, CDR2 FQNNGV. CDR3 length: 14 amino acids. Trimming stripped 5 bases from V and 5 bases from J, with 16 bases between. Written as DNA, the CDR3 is TGTGCCAGCAGCGGGGCACATACATCTCACGAGCAGTACTTC. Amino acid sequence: CASSGAHTSHEQYF.

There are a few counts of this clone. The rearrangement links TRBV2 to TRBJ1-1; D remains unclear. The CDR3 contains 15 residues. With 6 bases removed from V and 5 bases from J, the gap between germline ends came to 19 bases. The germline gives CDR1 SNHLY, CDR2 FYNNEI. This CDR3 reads CASSPLRLAETEAFF. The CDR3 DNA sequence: TGTGCCAGCAGCCCACTCCGATTAGCAGAAACTGAAGCTTTCTTT. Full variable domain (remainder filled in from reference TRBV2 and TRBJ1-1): EPEVTQTPSHQVTQMGQEVILRCVPISNHLYFYWYRQILGQKVEFLVSFYNNEISEKSEIFDDQFSVERPDGSNFTLKIRSTKLEDSAMYFCASSPLRLAETEAFFGQGTRLTVV.

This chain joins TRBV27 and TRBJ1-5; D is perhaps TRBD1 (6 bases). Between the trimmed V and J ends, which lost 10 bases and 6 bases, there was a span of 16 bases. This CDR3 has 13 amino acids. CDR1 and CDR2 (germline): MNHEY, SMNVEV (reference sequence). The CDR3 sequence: CATAGVGGQPQHF. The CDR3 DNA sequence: TGTGCCACCGCAGGGGTTGGGGGTCAGCCCCAGCATTTT.

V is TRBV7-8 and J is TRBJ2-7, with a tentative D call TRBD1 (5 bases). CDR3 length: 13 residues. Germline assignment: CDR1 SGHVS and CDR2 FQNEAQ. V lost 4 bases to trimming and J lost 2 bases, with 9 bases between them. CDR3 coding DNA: TGTGCCAGCAGCTGGGGCATGCCCTACGAGCAGTACTTC. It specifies CASSWGMPYEQYF.

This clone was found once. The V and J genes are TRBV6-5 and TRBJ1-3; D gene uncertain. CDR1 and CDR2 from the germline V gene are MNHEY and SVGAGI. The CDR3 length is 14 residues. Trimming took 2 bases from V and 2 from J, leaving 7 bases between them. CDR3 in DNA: TGTGCCAGCAGTTACCCAGGTCCTGGAAACACCATATATTTT. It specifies CASSYPGPGNTIYF.

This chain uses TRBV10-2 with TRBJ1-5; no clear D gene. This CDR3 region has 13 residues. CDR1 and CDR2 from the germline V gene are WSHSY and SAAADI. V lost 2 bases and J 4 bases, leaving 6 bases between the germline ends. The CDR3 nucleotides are TGCGCCAGCAGTGAGAGGGTTAATCAGCCCCAGCATTTT. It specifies CASSERVNQPQHF.

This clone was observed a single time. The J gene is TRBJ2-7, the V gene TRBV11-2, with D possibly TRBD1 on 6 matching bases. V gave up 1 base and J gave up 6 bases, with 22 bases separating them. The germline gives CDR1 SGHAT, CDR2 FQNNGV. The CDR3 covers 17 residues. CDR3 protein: CASSLGTPTGYGSEQYF. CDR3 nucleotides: TGTGCCAGCAGCTTAGGCACTCCAACAGGGTACGGAAGCGAGCAGTACTTC. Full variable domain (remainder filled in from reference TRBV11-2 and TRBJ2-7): EAGVAQSPRYKIIEKRQSVAFWCNPISGHATLYWYQQILGQGPKLLIQFQNNGVVDDSQLPKDRFSAERLKGVDSTLKIQPAKLEDSAVYLCASSLGTPTGYGSEQYFGPGTRLTVT.

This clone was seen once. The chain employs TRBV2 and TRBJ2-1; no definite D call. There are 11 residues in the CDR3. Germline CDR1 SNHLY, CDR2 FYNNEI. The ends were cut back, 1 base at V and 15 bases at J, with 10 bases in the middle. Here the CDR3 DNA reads TGTGCCAGCAGTGAAGGGTCAGGTGGGTTCTTC. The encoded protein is CASSEGSGGFF.

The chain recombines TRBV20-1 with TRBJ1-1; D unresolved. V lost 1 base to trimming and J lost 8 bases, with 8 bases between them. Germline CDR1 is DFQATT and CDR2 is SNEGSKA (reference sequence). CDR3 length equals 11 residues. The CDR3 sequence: CSARAAKEAFF. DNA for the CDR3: TGCAGTGCTAGAGCGGCGAAGGAAGCTTTCTTT.

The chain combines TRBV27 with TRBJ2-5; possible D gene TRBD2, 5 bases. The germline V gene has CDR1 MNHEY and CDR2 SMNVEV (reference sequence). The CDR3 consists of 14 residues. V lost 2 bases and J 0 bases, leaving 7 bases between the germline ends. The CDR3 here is CASSLRRNQETQYF. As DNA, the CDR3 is TGTGCCAGCAGTTTAAGGAGGAACCAAGAGACCCAGTACTTC.

DNA for the CDR3: TGTGCCAGCAGTCGGGGACAGAACACTGAAGCTTTCTTT. It encodes CASSRGQNTEAFF. The chain links TRBV6-6 to TRBJ1-1; maybe TRBD1 (6 bases). Between the trimmed V and J ends, which lost 5 bases and 1 base, there was a span of 8 bases. The CDR3 sequence is 13 residues long. CDR1 and CDR2 from the germline V gene are MNHNY and SVGAGI (reference sequence).

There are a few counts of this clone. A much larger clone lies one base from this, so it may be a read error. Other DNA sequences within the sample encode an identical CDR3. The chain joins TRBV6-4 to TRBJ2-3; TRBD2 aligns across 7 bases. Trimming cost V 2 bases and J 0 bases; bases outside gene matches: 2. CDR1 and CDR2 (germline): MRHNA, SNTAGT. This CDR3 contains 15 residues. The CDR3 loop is CASSDGSGSTDTQYF. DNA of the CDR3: TGTGCCAGCAGTGACGGTAGCGGGAGCACAGATACGCAGTATTTT.

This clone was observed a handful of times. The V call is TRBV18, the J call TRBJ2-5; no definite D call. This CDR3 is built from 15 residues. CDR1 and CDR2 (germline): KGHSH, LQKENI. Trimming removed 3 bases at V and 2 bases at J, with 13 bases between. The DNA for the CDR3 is TGTGCCAGCTCACCTTTCCGGACGTATCAAGAGACCCAGTACTTC. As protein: CASSPFRTYQETQYF.

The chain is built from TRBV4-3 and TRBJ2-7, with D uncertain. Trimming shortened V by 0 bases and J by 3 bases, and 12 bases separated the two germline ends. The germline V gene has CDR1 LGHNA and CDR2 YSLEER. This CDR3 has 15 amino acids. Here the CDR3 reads CASSQDKAYGYEQYF. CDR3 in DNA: TGCGCCAGCAGCCAAGATAAGGCTTACGGCTACGAGCAGTACTTC.

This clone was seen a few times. CDR3: CASSHSSRDRDDQPQHF. CDR3 nucleotide sequence: TGTGCCAGCAGCCACTCGTCCCGGGACAGGGATGATCAGCCCCAGCATTTT. This chain connects TRBV7-9 to TRBJ1-5, with TRBD1 matching 9 bases. The CDR3 runs 17 residues. V lost 5 bases and J lost 5; bases outside the gene matches: 13. Germline V gene sequence: CDR1 SEHNR, CDR2 FQNEAQ (reference sequence).